The 20 T cell receptor beta chains presented below share a single source sample, sequenced in a study of OX40 agonist ivuxolimab in advanced cancers. TCRdb keeps only in-frame clones here, not all; method: immunoSEQ multiplex PCR. The sample includes tens of thousands of clones, roughly 85% of them seen just once. The sample was CD4+ or CD8+ T cells sorted from blood, taken in a trial of the OX40 agonist ivuxolimab. Receptors originate from an adult with an advanced solid tumor such as melanoma, head and neck, liver or kidney cancer.

The V call is TRBV5-6, the J call TRBJ2-7; no clear D gene. CDR3 size: 13 residues. V gave up 1 base and J gave up 4 bases, with 9 bases separating them. Germline-derived CDR1 and CDR2 are SGHDT and YYEEEE. CDR3 in amino acids: CASSLRAVYEQYF. CDR3 in DNA: TGTGCCAGCAGCTTGAGGGCAGTGTACGAGCAGTACTTC.

This rearrangement joins TRBV7-2 to TRBJ2-3, with no clear D. This CDR3 has 14 residues. CDR1 is SGHTA and CDR2 is FQGNSA in the germline V gene. V gave up 9 bases and J gave up 2 bases, with 15 bases separating them. The CDR3 DNA follows: TGTGCCAGTATTGATGGGTTACACACAGATACGCAGTATTTT. Translating gives CASIDGLHTDTQYF.

The rearrangement joins TRBV5-1 to TRBJ2-5; D is uncertain. Germline loops: CDR1 SGHRS, CDR2 YFSETQ. This CDR3 is built from 13 residues. Trimming took off 4 bases at V and 2 bases at J, with 9 bases between the two ends. The CDR3: CASSALQQETQYF. The CDR3 DNA sequence: TGCGCCAGCAGCGCACTCCAACAAGAGACCCAGTACTTC.

The gene calls are TRBV6-5 and TRBJ1-5; D is unresolved. The CDR3 consists of 14 residues. V gave up 7 bases and J gave up 4 bases, with 14 bases separating them. Looked up from germline, CDR1 is MNHEY and CDR2 is SVGAGI. The CDR3 nucleotides read TGTGCCAGCAAGCCGGACCCTCAGAATCAGCCCCAGCATTTT. Encoded protein: CASKPDPQNQPQHF.

This clone showed up just a few times. The gene calls are TRBV27 and TRBJ1-6, with D tentatively TRBD1 (6 bases). V was pared by 5 bases and J by 6 bases, with 11 bases between. This CDR3 contains 14 residues. Germline-derived CDR1 and CDR2 are MNHEY and SMNVEV (reference sequence). DNA for the CDR3: TGTGCCAGCAGTGGGACAAGCCCTAATTCACCCCTCCACTTT. As protein: CASSGTSPNSPLHF.

The chain joins TRBV7-2 to TRBJ1-2, with 9 bases that match TRBD1. CDR1 and CDR2 (germline): SGHTA, FQGNSA. This CDR3 has 14 amino acids. J gave up 8 bases and V 5 bases, and 9 bases lay outside the gene matches. Here the CDR3 DNA reads TGTGCCAGCAGCCCCCGGACAGGGGAAAACGGCTACACCTTC. This translates into CASSPRTGENGYTF.

A few counts support this clone. The rearrangement links TRBV5-1 to TRBJ1-5, with 7 bases fitting TRBD1. The CDR3 is made up of 14 amino acids. The V gene end was trimmed by 6 bases and the J gene end by 5 bases; junction bases not matched to a gene: 8. The germline CDR1 and CDR2 sequences are SGHRS and YFSETQ. The CDR3 coding sequence is TGCGCCAGCAAAACAGGGGTGGGCGATCAGCCCCAGCATTTT. Encoded protein: CASKTGVGDQPQHF.

This clone was counted once. This chain uses TRBV30 with TRBJ1-2; no definite D call. This CDR3 spans 13 amino acids. Deletions cut 0 bases from V and 5 bases from J, with 10 bases between. The germline V gene has CDR1 GTSNPN and CDR2 SVGIG (reference sequence). The CDR3 coding sequence is TGTGCCTGGAGTGTAGGAGAGAGGTATGGCTACACCTTC. This encodes CAWSVGERYGYTF.

The V gene is TRBV4-3, the J gene TRBJ1-3; D is unclear. Germline V CDR1 and CDR2: LGHNA, YSLEER. This CDR3 contains 15 residues. Trimming shortened V by 1 base and J by 2 bases, and 9 bases separated the two germline ends. CDR3 nucleotide sequence: TGCGCCAGCAGCCAAGGAAGGGAGGCTGGAAACACCATATATTTT. Protein sequence: CASSQGREAGNTIYF.

This chain links TRBV12-2 with TRBJ2-7. TRBV12-2 has pseudogene status. This CDR3 has 16 amino acids. CDR3 in amino acids: CASRPRPRSFCYEQYF. The CDR3 DNA reads TGTGCAAGTCGCCCTAGGCCCAGGTCCTTTTGCTACGAGCAGTACTTC.

In its sample, this clone was seen a few times. This rearrangement joins TRBV7-2 to TRBJ2-3; possibly TRBD1 for D (5 bases). V lost 5 bases to trimming and J lost 2 bases, with 11 bases between them. Germline-derived CDR1 and CDR2 are SGHTA and FQGNSA. The CDR3 is made up of 14 amino acids. The CDR3 reads CASSPGIFTDTQYF. The CDR3 bases are TGTGCCAGCAGCCCAGGGATCTTCACAGATACGCAGTATTTT.

This chain links TRBV7-9 with TRBJ2-1; D is perhaps TRBD2 (7 bases). This CDR3 has 17 amino acids. The V end lost 4 bases, the J end lost 5 bases, and 21 bases lay between the germline ends. From germline, CDR1 is SEHNR and CDR2 FQNEAQ (reference sequence). The DNA for the CDR3 is TGTGCCAGCAGCTCGAGAACACGGGGGGCATCGAACAATGAGCAGTTCTTC. Translating gives CASSSRTRGASNNEQFF.

This chain links TRBV7-9 with TRBJ1-6; TRBD1 aligns across 8 bases. This CDR3 contains 16 residues. V dropped 3 bases and J dropped 7; count of bases not matched to a gene: 8. Germline loops: CDR1 SEHNR, CDR2 FQNEAQ (reference sequence). The CDR3 DNA reads as TGTGCCAGCAGCTTGAGGCCTACAGGGGGGAATTCACCCCTCCACTTT. Translating it yields CASSLRPTGGNSPLHF.

The CDR3 DNA follows: TGTGCCAGCAGCGTAGAGTTGGGGTTGGGGGCTAGCTACACCTTC. Protein sequence: CASSVELGLGASYTF. The chain carries TRBV9 and TRBJ1-2, with D possibly matching TRBD1 (6 bases). V lost 0 bases and J lost 9, with 18 bases in between. Germline CDR1 SGDLS, CDR2 YYNGEE. This CDR3 has 15 residues.

Here the CDR3 reads CASTTPGRDTGELFF. CDR3 DNA sequence: TGTGCCAGCACCACTCCCGGGAGGGACACCGGGGAGCTGTTTTTT. V gene TRBV6-6 combines with J gene TRBJ2-2; 8 nucleotides line up with TRBD2. Trimming took 7 bases from V and 3 from J; bases not matched to a gene: 7. Germline CDR1 and CDR2: MNHNY and SVGAGI (reference sequence). This CDR3 contains 15 residues.

This chain uses TRBV7-3 with TRBJ1-5, with 7 bases matching TRBD1. The CDR3 totals 15 residues. V trimming: 2 bases; J trimming: 4 bases; junction bases outside the gene matches: 5. Germline lookup yields CDR1 SGHTA and CDR2 FQGTGA. The CDR3 spells CASSLQGGGNQPQHF. DNA for the CDR3: TGTGCCAGCAGCTTACAAGGGGGCGGTAATCAGCCCCAGCATTTT.

CDR3 DNA sequence: TGTGCCTCCGACAGGGTATACAATGAGCAGTTCTTC. This encodes CASDRVYNEQFF. The chain joins TRBV30 to TRBJ2-1; 7 bases fit TRBD1. The CDR3 has 12 residues. The ends lost 7 bases at V and 4 bases at J; junction bases unmatched: 4. Germline V lookup: CDR1 GTSNPN, CDR2 SVGIG (reference sequence).

This clone has a handful of counts. This rearrangement joins TRBV9 to TRBJ1-4; 9 positions agree with TRBD1. With V trimmed by 4 bases and J by 8 bases, 9 bases remained unmatched. Germline loops: CDR1 SGDLS, CDR2 YYNGEE. The CDR3 consists of 15 residues. CDR3 DNA sequence: TGTGCCAGCAGCTCCTTCGACAGGGGGAGCGAAAAACTGTTTTTT. This codes for CASSSFDRGSEKLFF.

V usage is TRBV19 and J usage is TRBJ2-6, with D unresolved. Germline V gives CDR1 LNHDA, CDR2 SQIVND (reference sequence). The ends were cut back, 7 bases at V and 11 bases at J, with 15 bases in the middle. This CDR3 has 13 residues. The CDR3 DNA sequence: TGTGCCAGTATGAGCATTGAACGGCACGTCCTGACTTTC. Translated: CASMSIERHVLTF. The full variable domain, rest sourced from reference TRBV19 and TRBJ2-6, is DGGITQSPKYLFRKEGQNVTLSCEQNLNHDAMYWYRQDPGQGLRLIYYSQIVNDFQKGDIAEGYSVSREKKESFPLTVTSAQKNPTAFYLCASMSIERHVLTFGAGSRLTVL.

The rearrangement uses TRBV7-9 and TRBJ2-2; 7 nucleotides align to TRBD1. CDR3 length: 17 amino acids. J lost 0 bases, V lost 5 bases, and 9 bases had no gene match. Germline CDR1 and CDR2: SEHNR and FQNEAQ (reference sequence). The CDR3 nucleotides are TGTGCCAGCAGCCCTTACAGGGGATCTACGAACACCGGGGAGCTGTTTTTT. Protein: CASSPYRGSTNTGELFF.